These 10 T cell receptor beta chains came from one sample sequenced in a study of blood T cell repertoires in COVID-19. The method was immunoSEQ multiplex PCR; TCRdb's version includes in-frame clones alone and lacks a portion of them. The sample gives about 60,000 clones, nearly 85% of which show up once; approximately 39% is in the top ten. Sequenced sample: peripheral blood. All receptors derive from a human donor in a cohort sampled during active COVID-19.

The chain links TRBV11-2 to TRBJ1-3, with D uncertain. Trimming removed 5 bases from V and 3 bases from J, with 2 bases in between. CDR1 and CDR2 (germline): SGHAT, FQNNGV. The CDR3 sequence is 11 residues long. Written as DNA, the CDR3 is TGTGCCAGCAGCCTTGGAAACACCATATATTTT. Protein sequence: CASSLGNTIYF.

This rearrangement joins TRBV4-1 to TRBJ1-3; the D is unclear. The V gene lost 1 base and the J gene lost 3 bases, with 10 bases spanning the gap. Germline V gives CDR1 MGHRA, CDR2 YSYEKL. The CDR3 sequence is 15 residues long. This CDR3 reads CASSQGAGDGNTIYF. The CDR3, as DNA: TGCGCCAGCAGCCAAGGGGCCGGGGATGGAAACACCATATATTTT.

The chain couples TRBV28 to TRBJ1-1; TRBD1 might be the D (6 bases). The germline gives CDR1 MDHEN, CDR2 SYDVKM. Trimming removed 2 bases from V and 7 bases from J, with 14 bases in between. This CDR3 is 14 amino acids long. The CDR3 reads CASSLDTGRREAFF. The CDR3 nucleotides read TGTGCCAGCAGTTTAGATACAGGGCGCCGTGAAGCTTTCTTT.

This rearrangement joins TRBV15 to TRBJ1-1; D perhaps matches TRBD1 (6 bases). This CDR3 is built from 14 residues. Germline-derived CDR1 and CDR2 are LNHNV and YYDKDF (reference sequence). The V end was cut by 6 bases, the J end by 4 bases, with 15 bases between. Written as DNA, the CDR3 is TGTGCCACCAGTAACAGGGCTCACAGCACTGAAGCTTTCTTT. Translation gives CATSNRAHSTEAFF.

J is TRBJ1-1 and V is TRBV4-1; D might be TRBD1 (5 bases). Germline V gene data show CDR1 as MGHRA and CDR2 as YSYEKL. The CDR3 has 14 residues. Trimming took off 2 bases at V and 6 bases at J, with 13 bases between the two ends. The CDR3 sequence is CASSQRAGGAEAFF. The DNA for the CDR3 is TGCGCCAGCAGCCAACGAGCTGGAGGGGCTGAAGCTTTCTTT.

This clone was seen more than once but under ten times. The rearrangement links TRBV14 to TRBJ2-7; D is perhaps TRBD1 (6 bases). The CDR3 covers 12 residues. The germline V and J ends were trimmed by 4 bases and 4 bases, with 8 bases remaining between them. Germline V gene lookup returns CDR1 SGHDN and CDR2 FVKESK. The CDR3 reads CASSPDRYEQYF. CDR3 coding DNA: TGTGCCAGCAGCCCGGACAGATACGAGCAGTACTTC.

The gene calls are TRBV29-1 and TRBJ2-7, with a weak D call TRBD1 (5 bases). CDR1 and CDR2 from the germline V gene are SQVTM and ANQGSEA. With 6 bases removed from V and 1 base from J, the gap between germline ends came to 7 bases. The CDR3 is 11 residues long. The CDR3, as DNA: TGCAGCGTAAGGGGTTCCTACGAGCAGTACTTC. Amino acid sequence: CSVRGSYEQYF.

This chain joins TRBV19 and TRBJ2-7; tentatively, D is TRBD1 (6 bases). With 6 bases removed from V and 1 base from J, the gap between germline ends came to 13 bases. The germline V gene encodes CDR1 LNHDA and CDR2 SQIVND (reference sequence). There are 14 residues in the CDR3. The CDR3 here is CASRERQASYEQYF. CDR3 in DNA: TGTGCCAGTAGGGAAAGACAGGCTTCCTACGAGCAGTACTTC. Variable domain in full (rest from reference TRBV19 and TRBJ2-7): DGGITQSPKYLFRKEGQNVTLSCEQNLNHDAMYWYRQDPGQGLRLIYYSQIVNDFQKGDIAEGYSVSREKKESFPLTVTSAQKNPTAFYLCASRERQASYEQYFGPGTRLTVT.

The rearrangement joins TRBV30 to TRBJ1-4, with D unresolved. Looked up from germline, CDR1 is GTSNPN and CDR2 is SVGIG (reference sequence). The CDR3 length is 14 residues. The V and J ends lost 3 bases and 7 bases respectively, with 15 bases between them. CDR3: CAWRDPFPGEKLFF. The DNA for the CDR3 is TGTGCCTGGAGGGATCCCTTTCCGGGTGAAAAACTGTTTTTT.

The chain employs TRBV9 and TRBJ1-2, with D possibly being TRBD1 (6 bases). V was cut by 4 bases and J by 4 bases, with 14 bases left in between. In germline, CDR1 is SGDLS, CDR2 YYNGEE. The CDR3 loop spans 14 amino acids. CDR3 loop: CASSQQGRGYGYTF. CDR3 DNA: TGTGCCAGCAGCCAACAGGGCCGGGGCTATGGCTACACCTTC.